Listed below are T cell receptor beta chains from one sample, sequenced in a study of shared clonotypes between healthy human individuals. Libraries were prepared by immunoSEQ multiplex PCR; TCRdb keeps only in-frame clonotypes and omits some of them. This table has about 2 million clones, over 85% appearing once. Sequencing was performed on naive CD8+ T cells sorted from blood. The receptors derive from a man between 18 and 29 years old in good health. CDR3s include the opening cysteine and the closing phenylalanine or tryptophan. The size entry is marked missing in some rows and otherwise reads once, few, many or a size class.

v_call clone_size cdr3_aa
TRBV28 NA CASAPAGENTEAFF
TRBV14 once CASSQVHLGDPGELFF
TRBV5-4 NA CASNQDGRLMKKLFF
TRBV27 once CASSPLGGMNTEAFF
TRBV7-9 NA CASSPGTDYEQYF
TRBV27 NA CASSALLGGSYNEQFF
TRBV5-1 once CASSSSGPFETQYF
TRBV4-1 NA CASSERVETGLSYNSPLHF
TRBV11-2 once CASLKGTGELFF
TRBV10-1 few CASSGGTSGSSYEQYF
TRBV4-1 NA CASSQEGQMNTEAFF
TRBV28 NA CASTGREGLRSYEQYF
TRBV19 NA CASSMGVFTEAFF
TRBV6-6 NA CASSWEASSYEQYF
TRBV7-9 NA CASSLGRWSSPLHF
TRBV5-6 NA CASSLVSSSGTYNSPLHF
TRBV28 once CAIRRGPFENTEAFF
TRBV7-9 once CASSFIEREFHEQYF
TRBV30 NA CAWTPNNEQFF
TRBV4-1 NA CASSLEGGGELAYEQYF
TRBV6-5 NA CASSYAEGAMAFF
TRBV7-9 NA CASSRDARQETQYF
TRBV4-1 NA CASSQEGPHSNQPQHF
TRBV7-6 NA CASSPIDRGTEAFF
TRBV7-9 NA CASSPSIWPQYF
TRBV7-9 NA CASSPETGGADTEAFF
TRBV19 NA CASTLGQGLGDTQYF
TRBV2 NA CATLGAGGREQYF
TRBV4-1 NA CASSQAYSLNTIYF
TRBV4-1 NA CASSQAQSRTEAFF
TRBV6-5 NA CASRLGGEADTQYF
TRBV29-1 NA CSVRQALNSPLHF
TRBV7-9 NA CASSWTVAQETQYF
TRBV28 NA CASSPPRGVDEQYF
TRBV30 NA CAWSVRITIPWYQETQYF
TRBV4-1 NA CASSQVRDRGRAFF
TRBV19 once CASSPRQGPYNEQFF
TRBV6-1 NA CASSVTGKFAGELFF
TRBV6-5 NA CASSPTGGVDQPQHF